This TCR beta chain was sequenced during a study of T cell responses to AZD1222 COVID-19 vaccine. Study overall: Pooled together were second doses at about 4 or about 12 weeks. Findings and limits, study-wide: Recipients of two AZD1222 doses showed rising Spike-specific TCR breadth and depth. White British people made up most donors, females outnumbered males, and clonal diversity was possibly underestimated. Close to half of spike-specific TCRs reportedly recognize unmutated variant regions.

Concerning this clone itself: Its antigen is undetermined.

Measured with immunoSEQ multiplex PCR; TCRdb has only the in-frame clones, and not every one. In the table there are around 97,000 clones, 80% to 90% of which are singletons. The starting material was peripheral blood, obtained on day 0 of AZD1222 vaccination. The receptor's source is an adult in good health.

CDR3 residues: CASRGSGNTIYF. The CDR3 nucleotides read TGTGCCAGCCGGGGCTCTGGAAACACCATATATTTT. The V call is TRBV27, the J call TRBJ1-3; D call uncertain. The V end lost 8 bases, the J end lost 0 bases, and 5 bases lay between the germline ends. CDR1 is MNHEY and CDR2 is SMNVEV in the germline V gene (reference sequence). This CDR3 is 12 amino acids long.